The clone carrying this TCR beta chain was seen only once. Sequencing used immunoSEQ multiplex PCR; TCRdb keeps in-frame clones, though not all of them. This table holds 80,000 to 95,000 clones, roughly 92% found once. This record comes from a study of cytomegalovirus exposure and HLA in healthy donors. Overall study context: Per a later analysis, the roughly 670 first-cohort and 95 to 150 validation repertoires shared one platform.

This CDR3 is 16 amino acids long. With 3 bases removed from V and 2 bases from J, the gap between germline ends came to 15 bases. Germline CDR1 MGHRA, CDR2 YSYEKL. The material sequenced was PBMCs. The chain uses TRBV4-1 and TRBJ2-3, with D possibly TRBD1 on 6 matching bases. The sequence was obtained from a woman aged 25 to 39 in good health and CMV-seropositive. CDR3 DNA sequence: TGCGCCAGCAGCCACCCAGGGGTTACACACACAGATACGCAGTATTTT. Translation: CASSHPGVTHTDTQYF.